This T cell receptor (beta chain) was documented in a study of radiotherapy plus CTLA-4 blockade in lung cancer. The protocol was immunoSEQ multiplex PCR, while the TCRdb copy is restricted to in-frame clones and leaves out a portion. Among about 68,000 clones listed, roughly 78% were seen once. Germline-derived CDR1 and CDR2 are SGDLS and YYNGEE. There are 12 residues in the CDR3. V lost 3 bases, J lost 8 bases, and 4 bases stayed unmatched. The chain employs TRBV9 and TRBJ1-1; 7 nucleotides align to TRBD1. The receptor's source is a human donor with non-small cell lung cancer who had a complete response to radiotherapy plus ipilimumab. This specimen consisted of peripheral blood, obtained from a patient treated with radiotherapy plus ipilimumab. CDR3 DNA sequence: TGTGCCAGCAGCGGCTCAGGGGGGGAAGCTTTCTTT. It is translated as CASSGSGGEAFF.